The entry below gives a single T cell receptor beta chain sequence along with its context. The same CDR3 can be traced to other DNA sequences in this sample. Sorting that relied on CD45RO/CCR7/CD25/CD127/CD95/CD27 yielded CD4+ naive, central memory, regulatory and stem cell-like memory cells. Trimming pared 3 bases from V and 7 bases from J, leaving 3 bases between. Germline V lookup: CDR1 KGHSH, CDR2 LQKENI. This CDR3 spans 11 amino acids. This sample is part of a study of beta chain features in type 1 diabetes. All of the isolated RNA was reverse transcribed, so expressed TCRB transcripts were sequenced. Sequencing was performed with immunoSEQ multiplex PCR; in TCRdb, only in-frame clones are kept and a portion is missing. The data show 900,000 or so clones, under 20% seen once.

This rearrangement joins TRBV18 to TRBJ2-2; no clear D gene. The specimen sequenced was naive CD4+ T cells from blood. This sequence originates from a young woman in good health. In DNA, the CDR3 is TGTGCCAGCTCACCCGTCGGGGAGCTGTTTTTT. Translating gives CASSPVGELFF.